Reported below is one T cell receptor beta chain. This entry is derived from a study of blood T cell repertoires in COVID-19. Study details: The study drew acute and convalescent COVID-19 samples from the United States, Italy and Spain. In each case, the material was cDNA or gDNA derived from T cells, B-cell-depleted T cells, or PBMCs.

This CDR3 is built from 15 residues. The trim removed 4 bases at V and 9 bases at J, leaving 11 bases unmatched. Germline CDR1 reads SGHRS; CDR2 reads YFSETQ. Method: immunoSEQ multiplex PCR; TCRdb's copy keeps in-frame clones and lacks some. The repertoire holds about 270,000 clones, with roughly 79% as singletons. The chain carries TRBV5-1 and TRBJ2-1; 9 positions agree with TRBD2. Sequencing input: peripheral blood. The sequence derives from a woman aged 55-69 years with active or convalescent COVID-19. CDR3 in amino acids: CASSRERGENLEQFF. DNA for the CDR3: TGCGCCAGCAGCAGGGAGCGGGGGGAAAATCTTGAGCAGTTCTTC.